This entry features one TCR beta chain sequence. Assay: immunoSEQ multiplex PCR; the TCRdb copy retains only in-frame clones and omits some. The data show about 77,000 clones, 85% to 90% seen once. The sample comes from a study of OX40 agonist ivuxolimab in advanced cancers. CDR1 and CDR2 from the germline V gene are SGHRS and YFSETQ. This CDR3 region has 15 residues. Trimming pared 4 bases from V and 0 bases from J, leaving 10 bases between. This chain joins TRBV5-1 and TRBJ2-2; D possibly corresponds to TRBD2 (6 bases). The TCR comes from an adult with an advanced solid tumor such as melanoma, head and neck, liver or kidney cancer. The material was CD4+ or CD8+ T cells sorted from blood, obtained in a trial of the OX40 agonist ivuxolimab. The CDR3: CASSSGSTNTGELFF. In DNA form, the CDR3 reads TGCGCCAGCAGCAGCGGGTCTACGAACACCGGGGAGCTGTTTTTT.